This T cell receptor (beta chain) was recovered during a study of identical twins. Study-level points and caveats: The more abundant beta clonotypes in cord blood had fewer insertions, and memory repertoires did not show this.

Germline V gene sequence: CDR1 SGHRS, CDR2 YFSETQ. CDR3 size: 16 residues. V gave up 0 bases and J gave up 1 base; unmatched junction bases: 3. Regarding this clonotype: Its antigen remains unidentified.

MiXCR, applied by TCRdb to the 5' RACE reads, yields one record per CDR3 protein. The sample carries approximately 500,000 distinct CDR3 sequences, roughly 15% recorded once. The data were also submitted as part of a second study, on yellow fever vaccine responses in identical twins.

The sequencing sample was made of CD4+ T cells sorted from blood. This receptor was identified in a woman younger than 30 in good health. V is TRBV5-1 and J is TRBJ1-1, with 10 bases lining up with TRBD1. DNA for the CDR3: TGCGCCAGCAGCTTGGGGGACAGGGGAGGGAACACTGAAGCTTTCTTT. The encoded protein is CASSLGDRGGNTEAFF. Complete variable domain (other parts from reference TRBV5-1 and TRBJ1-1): KAGVTQTPRYLIKTRGQQVTLSCSPISGHRSVSWYQQTPGQGLQFLFEYFSETQRNKGNFPGRFSGRQFSNSRSEMNVSTLELGDSALYLCASSLGDRGGNTEAFFGQGTRLTVV.